This TCR beta chain was identified during a study of shared clonotypes between healthy human individuals. Assay: immunoSEQ multiplex PCR; the TCRdb copy retains only in-frame clones and omits some. The sample lists millions of clones, more than 80% occurring once. V gave up 4 bases and J gave up 5 bases; unmatched junction bases: 20. CDR3 length: 19 amino acids. Germline V gives CDR1 SGHTA, CDR2 FQGTGA. This clone has just one count. This clonotype was obtained from a young man in good health. The specimen was naive CD4+ T cells sorted from blood. As for subset: CD45RA+ positively selected. The chain links TRBV7-3 to TRBJ2-5; 9 positions agree with TRBD1. As DNA, the CDR3 is TGTGCCAGCAGCTCTTCCGGCTACCGGGACAGGGTCCTCCGGGAGACCCAGTACTTC. It translates to CASSSSGYRDRVLRETQYF.